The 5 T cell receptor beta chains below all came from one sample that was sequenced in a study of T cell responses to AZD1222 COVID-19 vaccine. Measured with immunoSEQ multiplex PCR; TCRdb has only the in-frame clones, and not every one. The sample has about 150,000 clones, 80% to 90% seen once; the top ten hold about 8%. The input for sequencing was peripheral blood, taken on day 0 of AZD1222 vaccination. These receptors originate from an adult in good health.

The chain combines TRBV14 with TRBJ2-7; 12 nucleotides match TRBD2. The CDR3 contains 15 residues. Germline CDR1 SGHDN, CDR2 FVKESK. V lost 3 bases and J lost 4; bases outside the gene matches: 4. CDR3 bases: TGTGCCAGCAGCCATCTAGCGGGGGGGCGGTACGAGCAGTACTTC. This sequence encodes CASSHLAGGRYEQYF. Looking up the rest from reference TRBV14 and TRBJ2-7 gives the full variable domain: EAGVTQFPSHSVIEKGQTVTLRCDPISGHDNLYWYRRVMGKEIKFLLHFVKESKQDESGMPNNRFLAERTGGTYSTLKVQPAELEDSGVYFCASSHLAGGRYEQYFGPGTRLTVT.

The chain's CDR3 is CASSPFRQGATDTQYF. In DNA, the CDR3 is TGTGCCAGCAGCCCTTTTAGACAGGGAGCGACAGATACGCAGTATTTT. The chain employs TRBV3-1 (or the pseudogene TRBV3-2) and TRBJ2-3; 7 bases fit TRBD1. The germline gives CDR1 LGHDT, CDR2 YNNKEL (reference sequence). The J segment lost 3 bases and the V segment lost 4 bases, leaving 10 bases of the junction unmatched. The CDR3 contains 16 residues.

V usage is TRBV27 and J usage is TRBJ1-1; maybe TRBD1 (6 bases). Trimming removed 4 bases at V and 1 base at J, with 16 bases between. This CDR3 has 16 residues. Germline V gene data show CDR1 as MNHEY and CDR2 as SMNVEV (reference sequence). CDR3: CASSSRQEWGNTEAFF. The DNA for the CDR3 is TGTGCCAGCAGTTCGAGACAGGAATGGGGGAACACTGAAGCTTTCTTT.

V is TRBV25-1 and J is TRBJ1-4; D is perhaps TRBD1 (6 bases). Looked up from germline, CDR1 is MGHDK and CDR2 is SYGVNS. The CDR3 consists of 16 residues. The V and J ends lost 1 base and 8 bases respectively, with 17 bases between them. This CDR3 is CASSESPGTGQEKLFF. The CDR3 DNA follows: TGTGCCAGCAGTGAATCTCCGGGAACAGGGCAGGAAAAACTGTTTTTT.

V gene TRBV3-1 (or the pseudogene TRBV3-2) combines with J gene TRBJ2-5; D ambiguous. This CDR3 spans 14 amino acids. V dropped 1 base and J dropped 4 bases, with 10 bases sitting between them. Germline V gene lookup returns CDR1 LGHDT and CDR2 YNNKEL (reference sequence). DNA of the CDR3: TGTGCCAGCAGCCAAGCTTTATTCGCAGAGACCCAGTACTTC. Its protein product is CASSQALFAETQYF.